These 13 T cell receptor beta chains share one sample of origin, sequenced in a study of cytomegalovirus exposure and HLA in healthy donors. Primers included in the PCR were 60 Vbeta and 13 Jbeta primers. Measured with immunoSEQ multiplex PCR; TCRdb has only the in-frame clones, and not every one. The data show 45,000 to 55,000 clones, with about 78% seen just once and more than 6.5% held by the top ten. Sequencing was carried out using PBMCs. Receptors were obtained from a man aged 25-45 years in good health and CMV-seropositive.

The chain links TRBV2 to TRBJ2-5; 16 bases are shared with TRBD2. V was pared by 8 bases and J by 2 bases, with 2 bases of the junction left unmatched. The length of the CDR3 is 15 residues. Germline V gene sequence: CDR1 SNHLY, CDR2 FYNNEI. CDR3 DNA: TGTGCCAGCGGGACTAGCGGGGGGGTTCAAGAGACCCAGTACTTC. It translates to CASGTSGGVQETQYF.

The chain is built from TRBV19 and TRBJ1-1; tentatively, D is TRBD1 (6 bases). CDR3 length: 15 residues. V gave up 5 bases and J gave up 4 bases, with 17 bases separating them. Germline values: CDR1 LNHDA, CDR2 SQIVND (reference sequence). In nucleotides, the CDR3 is TGTGCCAGTAGTTTTTTCACAGGGTTCCGCACTGAAGCTTTCTTT. This codes for CASSFFTGFRTEAFF. The full variable domain, with the rest looked up from reference TRBV19 and TRBJ1-1, is DGGITQSPKYLFRKEGQNVTLSCEQNLNHDAMYWYRQDPGQGLRLIYYSQIVNDFQKGDIAEGYSVSREKKESFPLTVTSAQKNPTAFYLCASSFFTGFRTEAFFGQGTRLTVV.

This clone is a singleton in its sample. The chain carries TRBV21-1 and TRBJ1-1. TRBV21-1 is an annotated pseudogene. CDR3 length: 15 amino acids. The CDR3 DNA reads TGTGCCAGCAGCTCGCAACCCGGGGGGGACACTGAAGCTTTCTTT. Its protein product is CASSSQPGGDTEAFF.

V gene TRBV28 combines with J gene TRBJ1-2; TRBD1 matches 7 bases. The germline CDR1 and CDR2 sequences are MDHEN and SYDVKM. The CDR3 loop spans 13 amino acids. V gave up 6 bases and J gave up 8 bases; unmatched junction bases: 9. CDR3 in DNA: TGTGCCAGCAGAACCGGGACAGAGGGGGGCTACACCTTC. Translation gives CASRTGTEGGYTF.

CDR3 DNA sequence: TGTGCCAGCAGCTCCAGGGACATCCTGTACGAGCAGTACTTC. The encoded protein is CASSSRDILYEQYF. V is TRBV11-1 and J is TRBJ2-7, with TRBD1 as a possible D gene (6 bases). Per the germline V gene, CDR1 is SGHAT and CDR2 is FQDESV (reference sequence). The CDR3 sequence is 14 residues long. Between the trimmed V and J ends, which lost 4 bases and 4 bases, there was a span of 14 bases.

V is TRBV20-1 and J is TRBJ2-7; D is undetermined. Trimming stripped 5 bases from V and 6 bases from J, with 11 bases between. The length of the CDR3 is 11 residues. Germline CDR1 DFQATT, CDR2 SNEGSKA (reference sequence). Written as DNA, the CDR3 is TGCAGTGCTGAGAACTGGGCCGAGCAGTACTTC. Residues: CSAENWAEQYF.

The sample holds a few counts of this clone. The rearrangement uses TRBV4-2 and TRBJ2-7; 7 bases are a match to TRBD2. With V trimmed by 1 base and J by 3 bases, 6 bases remained unmatched. CDR3 length: 15 amino acids. The germline CDR1 and CDR2 sequences are LGHNA and YNFKEQ. CDR3 sequence: CASSQVGEGIYEQYF. The DNA of the CDR3 is TGTGCCAGCAGCCAAGTTGGGGAGGGGATCTACGAGCAGTACTTC.

V usage is TRBV11-2 and J usage is TRBJ1-2; D is possibly TRBD1 (6 bases). The CDR3 sequence is 16 residues long. V was cut by 4 bases and J by 7 bases, with 22 bases left in between. Germline assignment: CDR1 SGHAT and CDR2 FQNNGV. The CDR3 region has the DNA TGTGCCAGCAGCTCCCCCCAACAGGGAGAATTCGGTGGCTACACCTTC. Amino acids: CASSSPQQGEFGGYTF.

V is TRBV4-1 and J is TRBJ1-1; the D is unclear. In germline, CDR1 is MGHRA, CDR2 YSYEKL. V was pared by 6 bases and J by 5 bases, with 10 bases between. CDR3 length: 12 amino acids. This CDR3 reads CASRRTGTEAFF. CDR3 DNA sequence: TGCGCCAGCAGGCGGACTGGGACTGAAGCTTTCTTT.

The V and J genes are TRBV14 and TRBJ1-5; D might be TRBD1 (6 bases). Germline V CDR1 and CDR2: SGHDN, FVKESK. V was clipped by 4 bases and J by 4 bases, with 11 bases between them. There are 14 residues in the CDR3. The DNA of the CDR3 is TGTGCCAGCAGCCTCGGGCAGGGGAATCAGCCCCAGCATTTT. It codes for CASSLGQGNQPQHF.

The genes are TRBV5-5 and TRBJ1-6, with 7 nucleotides matching TRBD1. This CDR3 contains 15 residues. V lost 3 bases to trimming and J lost 7 bases; unmatched junction nucleotides: 7. The V gene's germline CDR1 is SGHKS and CDR2 YYEKEE (reference sequence). The CDR3 DNA reads as TGTGCCAGCAGCTCCTATCAGGGGGGAAATTCACCCCTCCACTTT. Residues: CASSSYQGGNSPLHF.

The chain uses TRBV2 and TRBJ1-1, with TRBD1 as a possible D gene (5 bases). The CDR3 spans 14 residues. Looked up from germline, CDR1 is SNHLY and CDR2 is FYNNEI. V was shortened by 0 bases and J by 2 bases, with 7 bases between the two germline ends. The CDR3 DNA reads as TGTGCCAGCAGTGAAGCGCAGGGAAACACTGAAGCTTTCTTT. Translation gives CASSEAQGNTEAFF.

The V call is TRBV5-1, the J call TRBJ2-6, with TRBD1 as a possible D gene (6 bases). CDR1 is SGHRS, CDR2 YFSETQ, per germline. This CDR3 region has 19 residues. V was shortened by 3 bases and J by 1 base, with 20 bases between the two germline ends. The CDR3 region is CASSSFSDRRISGANVLTF. Written as DNA, the CDR3 is TGCGCCAGCAGCTCTTTCTCCGACAGGCGGATTTCTGGGGCCAACGTCCTGACTTTC.